The 21 T cell receptor beta chains below all came from one sample that was sequenced in a study of T cell responses to AZD1222 COVID-19 vaccine. Sequencing was performed with immunoSEQ multiplex PCR; in TCRdb, only in-frame clones are kept and a portion is missing. The repertoire holds more than 85,000 clones, with 85% to 90% as singletons. Source: peripheral blood, taken on day 0 of AZD1222 vaccination. Receptor source: an adult in good health.

For this clone: A junction boundary mismatches the germline segment, possibly from a read error. The CDR3 DNA reads TGTGCTAGCAGCCATGCCGGGGGGAATTTCCCAGATACGCAGTATTTT. Amino acids: CASSHAGGNFPDTQYF. This chain uses TRBV7-7 with TRBJ2-3; TRBD2 matches at 7 bases. This CDR3 has 16 residues. The germline CDR1 and CDR2 sequences are SSHAT and FNYEAQ (reference sequence).

This clone appeared a few times. The chain combines TRBV28 with TRBJ1-2, with D unclear. The CDR3 spans 12 residues. CDR1 is MDHEN and CDR2 is SYDVKM in the germline V gene. V was pared by 6 bases and J by 8 bases, with 13 bases between. CDR3 bases: TGTGCCAGCAGCCGTGGAGATGGGGGCTACACCTTC. Encoded protein: CASSRGDGGYTF.

This chain joins TRBV19 and TRBJ2-1; D gene unclear. Trimming removed 7 bases at V and 9 bases at J, with 10 bases between. This CDR3 is built from 11 residues. Per the germline V gene, CDR1 is LNHDA and CDR2 is SQIVND (reference sequence). The CDR3, as DNA: TGTGCCAGTACCCGAGACGGTGAGCAGTTCTTC. Its protein product is CASTRDGEQFF.

The V call is TRBV10-1, the J call TRBJ2-3, with D possibly TRBD1 on 5 matching bases. CDR1 and CDR2 (germline): WNHNN, SYGVQD (reference sequence). The V end was cut by 4 bases, the J end by 0 bases, with 11 bases between. The CDR3 totals 15 residues. The CDR3 region is CASSGQTTSTDTQYF. CDR3 bases: TGCGCCAGCAGTGGACAGACAACTAGCACAGATACGCAGTATTTT.

V and J are TRBV19 and TRBJ1-1; D not resolved. Trimming took 7 bases from V and 5 from J, leaving 17 bases between them. The CDR3 has 14 amino acids. Germline lookup yields CDR1 LNHDA and CDR2 SQIVND (reference sequence). CDR3 residues: CASKRRAVETEAFF. The CDR3 region has the DNA TGTGCCAGTAAGAGACGGGCGGTGGAGACTGAAGCTTTCTTT.

V and J are TRBV5-1 and TRBJ1-6; the D gene is possibly TRBD1 (6 bases). This CDR3 spans 15 amino acids. Germline V gene sequence: CDR1 SGHRS, CDR2 YFSETQ. The V end lost 4 bases, the J end lost 5 bases, and 13 bases lay between the germline ends. The CDR3 region is CASSPRGGDNSPLHF. In DNA, the CDR3 is TGCGCCAGCAGCCCCAGGGGTGGCGATAATTCACCCCTCCACTTT.

The V and J genes are TRBV11-2 and TRBJ2-3; D is possibly TRBD2 (5 bases). The CDR3 is 17 amino acids. Germline assignment: CDR1 SGHAT and CDR2 FQNNGV. V lost 5 bases and J 5 bases, leaving 23 bases between the germline ends. The CDR3 nucleotides read TGTGCCAGCAGCGGGCCCAGAGGGATGGTTAAGATAGATACGCAGTATTTT. Translating gives CASSGPRGMVKIDTQYF.

V is TRBV6-5 and J is TRBJ1-5; a weak D match, TRBD1 (6 bases). The germline V and J ends were trimmed by 2 bases and 4 bases, with 12 bases remaining between them. The CDR3 totals 15 residues. Germline CDR1 reads MNHEY; CDR2 reads SVGAGI. CDR3: CASSYGQGNNQPQHF. The CDR3 DNA is TGTGCCAGCAGTTACGGTCAGGGGAATAATCAGCCCCAGCATTTT.

J is TRBJ1-2 and V is TRBV27; D not certain. This CDR3 has 13 residues. Germline V lookup: CDR1 MNHEY, CDR2 SMNVEV (reference sequence). V was trimmed by 5 bases and J by 8 bases, leaving 15 bases between them. The CDR3 region has the DNA TGTGCCAGCAGTCCACGACCCCGAGAGGGCTACACCTTC. Protein sequence: CASSPRPREGYTF.

Here the CDR3 DNA reads TGTGCCAGCAGCATCCGAGACTATGGCTACACCTTC. Its protein product is CASSIRDYGYTF. The chain couples TRBV7-8 to TRBJ1-2; D is unresolved. The CDR3 extends over 12 amino acids. V was shortened by 5 bases and J by 3 bases, with 7 bases between the two germline ends. Germline V gene sequence: CDR1 SGHVS, CDR2 FQNEAQ. Supplemented by reference TRBV7-8 and TRBJ1-2, the full variable domain reads GAGVSQSPRYKVAKRGQDVALRCDPISGHVSLFWYQQALGQGPEFLTYFQNEAQLDKSGLPSDRFFAERPEGSVSTLKIQRTQQEDSAVYLCASSIRDYGYTFGSGTRLTVV.

The J gene is TRBJ1-1, the V gene TRBV7-9; D unresolved. The V end lost 5 bases, the J end lost 3 bases, and 16 bases lay between the germline ends. This CDR3 has 15 amino acids. Germline-derived CDR1 and CDR2 are SEHNR and FQNEAQ (reference sequence). As DNA, the CDR3 is TGTGCCAGCAGCGCCACTGGCGGAGGGTACACTGAAGCTTTCTTT. This sequence encodes CASSATGGGYTEAFF.

The V call is TRBV10-3, the J call TRBJ2-1; 7 bases map to TRBD2. Losses at the gene ends were 4 bases for V and 3 bases for J; bases not matched to a gene: 6. The CDR3 is made up of 15 amino acids. Germline V gene lookup returns CDR1 ENHRY and CDR2 SYGVKD. CDR3 sequence (DNA): TGTGCCATCAGTGGGAGCGGGGTTGACTACAATGAGCAGTTCTTC. Protein: CAISGSGVDYNEQFF.

The chain links TRBV3-1 (or the pseudogene TRBV3-2) to TRBJ2-2, with D hard to call. V shed 4 bases and J shed 8 bases, with 8 bases lying between them. The CDR3 totals 12 residues. CDR1 is LGHDT and CDR2 is YNNKEL in the germline V gene (reference sequence). Written as DNA, the CDR3 is TGTGCCAGCAGCCCATCTATTGGGGAGCTGTTTTTT. Translating it yields CASSPSIGELFF.

V is TRBV9 and J is TRBJ2-7, with 12 bases that match TRBD1. The CDR3 consists of 14 residues. V shed 0 bases, J shed 9 bases, and the junction held 4 bases outside the gene matches. Per the germline V gene, CDR1 is SGDLS and CDR2 is YYNGEE. CDR3 residues: CASSVGDRGRRQYF. The CDR3 DNA reads as TGTGCCAGCAGCGTAGGGGACAGGGGGCGCCGGCAGTACTTC.

The chain uses TRBV5-1 and TRBJ2-1; D might be TRBD1 (5 bases). Looked up from germline, CDR1 is SGHRS and CDR2 is YFSETQ. Between the trimmed V and J ends, which lost 0 bases and 6 bases, there was a span of 10 bases. The CDR3 length is 14 residues. CDR3 protein: CASSLALDSNEQFF. DNA of the CDR3: TGCGCCAGCAGCTTGGCGTTAGACAGCAATGAGCAGTTCTTC.

V is TRBV28 and J is TRBJ1-2; D not certain. Trimming took 8 bases from V and 5 from J, leaving 15 bases between them. Germline V lookup: CDR1 MDHEN, CDR2 SYDVKM. CDR3 length: 13 residues. CDR3 region: CASLGSGKYGYTF. The CDR3 DNA follows: TGTGCCAGCCTAGGGTCGGGGAAGTATGGCTACACCTTC.

The chain carries TRBV5-1 and TRBJ2-7; D remains unclear. Germline V lookup: CDR1 SGHRS, CDR2 YFSETQ. The V gene lost 1 base and the J gene lost 5 bases, with 10 bases spanning the gap. CDR3 length: 13 amino acids. This CDR3 is CASSLFHRDEQYF. The CDR3, as DNA: TGCGCCAGCAGCTTGTTTCACCGGGACGAGCAGTACTTC.

V and J are TRBV7-9 and TRBJ2-1, with D unresolved. Germline-derived CDR1 and CDR2 are SEHNR and FQNEAQ (reference sequence). This CDR3 is built from 11 residues. The V end was cut by 5 bases, the J end by 8 bases, with 7 bases between. CDR3 bases: TGTGCCAGCAGCCCCGGCCATGAGCAGTTCTTC. Amino acids: CASSPGHEQFF.

This clone occurred a few times. This chain joins TRBV5-1 and TRBJ1-1; 11 bases are shared with TRBD1. From germline, CDR1 is SGHRS and CDR2 YFSETQ. V shed 3 bases and J 0 bases; nucleotides not matched to a gene: 7. The CDR3 totals 17 residues. As DNA, the CDR3 is TGCGCCAGCAGCTATGGGACAGGGGGTCCTATGAACACTGAAGCTTTCTTT. Protein product: CASSYGTGGPMNTEAFF.

This chain links TRBV7-6 with TRBJ1-1; D gene uncertain. This CDR3 comprises 15 residues. Between the trimmed V and J ends, which lost 8 bases and 0 bases, there was a span of 16 bases. CDR1 is SGHVS and CDR2 is FNYEAQ in the germline V gene. The CDR3 loop reads CASGRLPRMNTEAFF. The CDR3 coding sequence is TGTGCCAGCGGAAGACTGCCGAGGATGAACACTGAAGCTTTCTTT. Full variable domain (missing parts from reference TRBV7-6 and TRBJ1-1): GAGVSQSPRYKVTKRGQDVALRCDPISGHVSLYWYRQALGQGPEFLTYFNYEAQQDKSGLPNDRFSAERPEGSISTLTIQRTEQRDSAMYRCASGRLPRMNTEAFFGQGTRLTVV.

The chain combines TRBV30 with TRBJ1-1; D gene uncertain. The CDR3 totals 13 residues. V lost 2 bases to trimming and J lost 4 bases, with 11 bases between them. In germline, CDR1 is GTSNPN, CDR2 SVGIG (reference sequence). As DNA, the CDR3 is TGTGCCTGGAGTTCAACCGCTGGCACTGAAGCTTTCTTT. This gives the protein CAWSSTAGTEAFF.